This section outlines one T cell receptor beta chain sequence together with its context. The antigen is undetermined. The sample is drawn from a study of identical twins. General study findings and limits: Insertion counts were lower in abundant cord blood beta clonotypes, a trend that memory repertoires did not show.

A universal primer site was created by template switching, with the cDNA bearing unique molecular identifiers. TCRdb ran MiXCR on the 5' RACE reads and lists one entry per CDR3 protein. Altogether approximately 410,000 distinct CDR3 sequences are present, 15% to 20% being singletons, with the ten largest covering around 12%. The V end was cut by 1 base, the J end by 10 bases, with 20 bases between. The CDR3 length is 15 residues. Per the germline V gene, CDR1 is DFQATT and CDR2 is SNEGSKA (reference sequence). The receptor comes from a man aged 45-65 years in good health. J is TRBJ2-1 and V is TRBV20-1; maybe TRBD2 (5 bases). The material sequenced was naive T cells sorted from blood. The CDR3 reads CSARGSEGSGREQFF. The DNA of the CDR3 is TGCAGTGCTAGAGGTTCGGAAGGGTCGGGAAGGGAGCAGTTCTTC.